These T cell receptor beta chains were read from a single sample in a study of blood T cell repertoires in COVID-19. Only in-frame clones appear in the TCRdb table, and some are missing; sequencing was by immunoSEQ multiplex PCR. Here the sample spans 190,000 or so clones, roughly four fifths being singletons. Material: peripheral blood. The receptors derive from a human donor with acute or convalescent COVID-19. The donor label of this sample is uncertain. CDR3s include the opening cysteine and the closing phenylalanine or tryptophan. Fields, in order: J gene, D gene, V gene, clone size, CDR3 protein, CDR3 DNA. A D gene is named only where the DNA matches it firmly. Some rows mark clone size as missing; the rest say once, few, many or name a class of expanded clone.

J: TRBJ1-5
D: -
V: TRBV7-8
size: -
CDR3: CASRHKPYSNQPQHF
DNA: TGTGCCAGCAGACATAAACCTTATAGCAATCAGCCCCAGCATTTT

J: TRBJ1-2
D: -
V: TRBV7-9
size: -
CDR3: CASSLSDYGYTF
DNA: TGTGCCAGCAGCTTATCAGACTATGGCTACACCTTC

J: TRBJ1-1
D: TRBD1
V: TRBV19
size: -
CDR3: CASRDRAVNTEAFF
DNA: TGTGCCAGTAGAGACAGGGCGGTCAACACTGAAGCTTTCTTT

J: TRBJ2-5
D: -
V: TRBV29-1
size: -
CDR3: CSGGETETQYF
DNA: TGCAGCGGTGGGGAGACAGAGACCCAGTACTTC

J: TRBJ2-1
D: TRBD2
V: TRBV27
size: -
CDR3: CASSLAGGNYNEQFF
DNA: TGTGCCAGCAGTCTGGCGGGAGGGAACTACAATGAGCAGTTCTTC

J: TRBJ1-6
D: TRBD1
V: TRBV7-2
size: -
CDR3: CASSTRTGDNSPLHF
DNA: TGTGCCAGCAGCACCCGGACAGGGGATAATTCACCCCTCCACTTT

J: TRBJ2-2
D: TRBD2
V: TRBV6-2/TRBV6-3
size: -
CDR3: CASSYPSGRGNTGELFF
DNA: TGTGCCAGCAGTTACCCAAGCGGGAGAGGTAACACCGGGGAGCTGTTTTTT

J: TRBJ2-2
D: TRBD2
V: TRBV14
size: -
CDR3: CASRPAGISAGELFF
DNA: TGTGCCAGCAGACCAGCGGGAATAAGCGCCGGGGAGCTGTTTTTT

J: TRBJ1-3
D: TRBD1
V: TRBV5-1
size: -
CDR3: CASSPGQGLSSGNTIYF
DNA: TGCGCCAGCAGCCCGGGACAGGGGTTGAGCTCTGGAAACACCATATATTTT

J: TRBJ1-2
D: -
V: TRBV7-2
size: few
CDR3: CASSLVGGAGGYTF
DNA: TGTGCCAGCAGCTTAGTCGGAGGGGCTGGTGGCTACACCTTC

J: TRBJ1-2
D: -
V: TRBV21-1
size: -
CDR3: CASSGQIFYGYTF
DNA: TGTGCCAGCTCGGGACAGATCTTCTATGGCTACACCTTC

J: TRBJ1-1
D: TRBD1
V: TRBV6-6
size: -
CDR3: CASSSYRGRTEAFF
DNA: TGTGCCAGCAGTTCCTACAGGGGGCGGACTGAAGCTTTCTTT

J: TRBJ2-1
D: -
V: TRBV2
size: -
CDR3: CASSAGERPSSYNEQFF
DNA: TGTGCCAGCAGCGCCGGAGAGCGCCCCAGCTCCTACAATGAGCAGTTCTTC

J: TRBJ2-1
D: TRBD2
V: TRBV19
size: -
CDR3: CASGLAGGWSYNEQFF
DNA: TGTGCCAGTGGACTAGCGGGAGGGTGGTCCTACAATGAGCAGTTCTTC

J: TRBJ1-4
D: -
V: TRBV7-2
size: -
CDR3: CASSPTRTVNNEKLFF
DNA: TGTGCCAGCAGCCCCACCCGGACAGTTAATAATGAAAAACTGTTTTTT

J: TRBJ1-6
D: -
V: TRBV9
size: -
CDR3: CASSVGSGNSPLHF
DNA: TGTGCCAGCAGCGTAGGGTCAGGGAATTCACCCCTCCACTTT

J: TRBJ2-3
D: TRBD2
V: TRBV18
size: -
CDR3: CASSPPSSGITDTQYF
DNA: TGTGCCAGCTCACCACCGTCTAGCGGGATCACAGATACGCAGTATTTT

J: TRBJ2-2
D: TRBD1
V: TRBV4-1
size: -
CDR3: CASSQDWTGTRELFF
DNA: TGCGCCAGCAGCCAAGATTGGACAGGGACCAGGGAGCTGTTTTTT

J: TRBJ2-7
D: TRBD1
V: TRBV19
size: -
CDR3: CASSTGGWYEQYF
DNA: TGTGCCAGTAGTACAGGGGGCTGGTACGAGCAGTACTTC

J: TRBJ2-1
D: TRBD2
V: TRBV9
size: -
CDR3: CASSVSGGPYNEQFF
DNA: TGTGCCAGCAGCGTATCGGGAGGCCCTTACAATGAGCAGTTCTTC

J: TRBJ2-2
D: TRBD2
V: TRBV9
size: -
CDR3: CASLKGREGVTGELFF
DNA: TGTGCCAGCCTGAAAGGGCGGGAGGGCGTCACCGGGGAGCTGTTTTTT

J: TRBJ1-2
D: -
V: TRBV6-6
size: -
CDR3: CASSYSQGFVGYTF
DNA: TGTGCCAGCAGTTACTCCCAGGGGTTTGTTGGCTACACCTTC

J: TRBJ2-5
D: -
V: TRBV6-1
size: -
CDR3: CASSTGLETQYF
DNA: TGTGCCAGCAGTACAGGGTTGGAGACCCAGTACTTC

J: TRBJ2-2
D: -
V: TRBV3-1/TRBV3-2
size: -
CDR3: CASSHPGSGELFF
DNA: TGTGCCAGCAGCCATCCAGGCTCCGGGGAGCTGTTTTTT

J: TRBJ2-1
D: TRBD2
V: TRBV3-1/TRBV3-2
size: -
CDR3: CASSRITVAGGNGNEQFF
DNA: TGTGCCAGCAGCCGGATTACCGTAGCGGGAGGGAACGGAAATGAGCAGTTCTTC

J: TRBJ2-2
D: TRBD2
V: TRBV30
size: -
CDR3: CAWSVPSGRSTGELFF
DNA: TGTGCCTGGAGTGTCCCGAGCGGGAGGTCCACCGGGGAGCTGTTTTTT

J: TRBJ2-3
D: TRBD1
V: TRBV5-1
size: -
CDR3: CASRQPTGGATDTQYF
DNA: TGCGCCAGCAGGCAACCCACAGGGGGCGCGACAGATACGCAGTATTTT

J: TRBJ1-5
D: -
V: TRBV2
size: -
CDR3: CASSNNQPQHF
DNA: TGTGCCAGCAGCAACAATCAGCCCCAGCATTTT

J: TRBJ2-3
D: TRBD2
V: TRBV7-2
size: -
CDR3: CASRKAGSTDTQYF
DNA: TGTGCCAGCAGAAAAGCGGGAAGCACAGATACGCAGTATTTT

J: TRBJ2-3
D: TRBD2
V: TRBV28
size: -
CDR3: CASSSSGRASTDTQYF
DNA: TGTGCCAGCAGTTCTAGCGGGAGGGCTAGCACAGATACGCAGTATTTT

J: TRBJ2-1
D: TRBD2
V: TRBV6-1
size: -
CDR3: CASSDAGRRHEQFF
DNA: TGTGCCAGCAGTGACGCCGGGAGGCGTCATGAGCAGTTCTTC

J: TRBJ2-3
D: TRBD1
V: TRBV7-2
size: -
CDR3: CASSLDRQGADTQYF
DNA: TGTGCCAGCAGCCTAGACCGACAGGGGGCAGATACGCAGTATTTT

J: TRBJ2-3
D: TRBD2
V: TRBV5-1
size: -
CDR3: CASAGDSPTDTQYF
DNA: TGCGCCAGCGCGGGGGACTCGCCCACAGATACGCAGTATTTT

J: TRBJ2-7
D: TRBD2
V: TRBV28
size: -
CDR3: CASSLRGLAGGGEQYF
DNA: TGTGCCAGCAGTTTGAGGGGGCTAGCGGGAGGTGGCGAGCAGTACTTC

J: TRBJ2-7
D: TRBD2
V: TRBV29-1
size: -
CDR3: CSVSGLAGPYEQYF
DNA: TGCAGCGTTTCGGGACTAGCGGGGCCCTACGAGCAGTACTTC

J: TRBJ2-7
D: TRBD2
V: TRBV30
size: -
CDR3: CVCSGRREQYF
DNA: TGTGTCTGTAGCGGGAGGCGCGAGCAGTACTTC

J: TRBJ2-5
D: TRBD2
V: TRBV19
size: -
CDR3: CASSPTGTSGREETQYF
DNA: TGTGCCAGTAGTCCAACGGGGACTAGCGGGAGGGAGGAGACCCAGTACTTC

J: TRBJ2-7
D: -
V: TRBV4-2
size: -
CDR3: CASSQAGSPYEQYF
DNA: TGTGCCAGCAGCCAAGCGGGATCCCCCTACGAGCAGTACTTC

J: TRBJ2-7
D: -
V: TRBV19
size: -
CDR3: CASMGAGPTYEQYF
DNA: TGTGCCAGTATGGGGGCAGGGCCGACCTACGAGCAGTACTTC

J: TRBJ1-1
D: TRBD1
V: TRBV24-1
size: few
CDR3: CATSDLPKGQGADTEAFF
DNA: TGTGCCACCAGTGATTTGCCAAAGGGACAGGGGGCTGACACTGAAGCTTTCTTT

J: TRBJ1-5
D: -
V: TRBV27
size: -
CDR3: CASSFRGNQPQHF
DNA: TGTGCCAGCAGTTTCAGGGGCAATCAGCCCCAGCATTTT

J: TRBJ1-1
D: -
V: TRBV12-3/TRBV12-4
size: -
CDR3: CASSSGPNTEAFF
DNA: TGTGCCAGCAGTTCCGGTCCGAACACTGAAGCTTTCTTT

J: TRBJ2-5
D: TRBD2
V: TRBV7-2
size: -
CDR3: CASSLWGGETQYF
DNA: TGTGCCAGCAGCTTATGGGGGGGAGAGACCCAGTACTTC

J: TRBJ1-1
D: -
V: TRBV5-4
size: -
CDR3: CASSLGQANTEAFF
DNA: TGTGCCAGCAGCCTGGGACAAGCGAACACTGAAGCTTTCTTT

J: TRBJ1-5
D: -
V: TRBV18
size: -
CDR3: CASSGAGDQPQHF
DNA: TGTGCCAGCTCAGGGGCAGGGGACCAGCCCCAGCATTTT

J: TRBJ1-4
D: -
V: TRBV7-9
size: -
CDR3: CASSLGVPNEKLFF
DNA: TGTGCCAGCAGCTTAGGAGTCCCTAATGAAAAACTGTTTTTT